This T cell receptor (beta chain) is from a study of control samples from healthy donors and cancer patients. Repertoires were generated with immunoSEQ multiplex PCR, while TCRdb's copy carries only in-frame clones and drops some. The sample records 150,000 or so clones, approximately 96% being singletons. This CDR3 has 15 residues. V trimming: 1 base; J trimming: 9 bases; junction bases outside the gene matches: 9. Germline V gene lookup returns CDR1 SGHVS and CDR2 FQNEAQ. The chain combines TRBV7-8 with TRBJ2-1; 7 nucleotides align to TRBD2. This TCR came from a middle-aged man in good health. Sequenced material: blood. Here the CDR3 DNA reads TGTGCCAGCAGCTTAGGACCGGGACTACAGTTTGAGCAGTTCTTC. It translates to CASSLGPGLQFEQFF.